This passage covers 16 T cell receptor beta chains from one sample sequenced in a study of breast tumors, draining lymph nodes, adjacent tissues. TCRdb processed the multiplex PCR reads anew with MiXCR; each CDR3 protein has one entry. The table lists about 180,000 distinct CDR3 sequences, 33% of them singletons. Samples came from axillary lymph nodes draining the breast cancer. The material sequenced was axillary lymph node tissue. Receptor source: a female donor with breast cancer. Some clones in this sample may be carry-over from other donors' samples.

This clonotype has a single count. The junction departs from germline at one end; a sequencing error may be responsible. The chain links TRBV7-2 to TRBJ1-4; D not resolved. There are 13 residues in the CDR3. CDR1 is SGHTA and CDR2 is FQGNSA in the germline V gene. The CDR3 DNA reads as TGTGCCTGCAGCTTGAGAGTTAATGAAAAGCTGTTTTTT. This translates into CACSLRVNEKLFF.

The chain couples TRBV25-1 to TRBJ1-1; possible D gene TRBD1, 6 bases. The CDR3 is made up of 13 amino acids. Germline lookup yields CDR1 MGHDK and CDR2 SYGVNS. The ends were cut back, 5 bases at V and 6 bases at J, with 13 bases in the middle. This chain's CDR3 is CASSRGGRAEAFF. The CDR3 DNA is TGTGCCAGCAGTCGAGGGGGGAGGGCTGAAGCTTTCTTT.

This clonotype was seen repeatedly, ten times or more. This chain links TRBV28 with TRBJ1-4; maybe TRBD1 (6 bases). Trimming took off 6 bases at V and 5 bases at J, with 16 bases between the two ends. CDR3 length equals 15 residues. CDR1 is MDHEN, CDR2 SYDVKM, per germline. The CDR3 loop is CASRIGRGGNEKLFF. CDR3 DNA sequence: TGTGCCAGCAGGATCGGGCGGGGGGGCAATGAAAAACTGTTTTTT.

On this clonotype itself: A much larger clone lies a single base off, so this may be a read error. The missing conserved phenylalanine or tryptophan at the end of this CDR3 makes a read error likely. The CDR3 region has the DNA TGTGCCAGTAATCGGGGCCGCACAGATACGCAGTATCTT. Protein product: CASNRGRTDTQYL. J is TRBJ2-3 and V is TRBV19; D could derive from TRBD1 or TRBD2 (5 bases each). Germline V gives CDR1 LNHDA, CDR2 SQIVND (reference sequence). The CDR3 loop spans 13 amino acids. Trimming cost V 7 bases and J 1 base, with 9 bases left between them.

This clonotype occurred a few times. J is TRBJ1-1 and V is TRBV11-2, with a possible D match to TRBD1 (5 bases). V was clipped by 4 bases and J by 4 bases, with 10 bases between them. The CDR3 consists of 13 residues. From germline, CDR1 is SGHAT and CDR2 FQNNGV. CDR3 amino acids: CASSSTQGTEAFF. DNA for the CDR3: TGTGCCAGCAGCTCCACTCAGGGCACTGAAGCTTTCTTT.

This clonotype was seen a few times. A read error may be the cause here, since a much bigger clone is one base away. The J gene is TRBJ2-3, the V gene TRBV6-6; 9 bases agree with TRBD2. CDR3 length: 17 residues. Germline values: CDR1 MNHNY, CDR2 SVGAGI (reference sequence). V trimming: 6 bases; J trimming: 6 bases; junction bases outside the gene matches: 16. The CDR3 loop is CASSQWGSAGGADTQYF. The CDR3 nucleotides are TGTGCCAGCAGCCAATGGGGCTCAGCGGGGGGAGCGGATACGCAGTATTTT.

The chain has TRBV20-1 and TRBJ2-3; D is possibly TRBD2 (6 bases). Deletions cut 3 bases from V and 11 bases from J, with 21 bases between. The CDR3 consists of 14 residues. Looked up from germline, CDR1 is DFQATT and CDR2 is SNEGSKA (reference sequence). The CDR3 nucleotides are TGCAGTGCTAGGGCTAGCGTTCTGTGGAATGAGCAGTATTTT. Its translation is CSARASVLWNEQYF.

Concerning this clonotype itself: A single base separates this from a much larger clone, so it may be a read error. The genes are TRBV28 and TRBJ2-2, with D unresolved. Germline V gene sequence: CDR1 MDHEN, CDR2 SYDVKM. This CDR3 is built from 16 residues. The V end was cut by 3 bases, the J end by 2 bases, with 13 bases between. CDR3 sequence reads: CASSFEVALNTGELFF. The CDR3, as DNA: TGTGCCAGCAGTTTCGAGGTAGCTCTAAACACCGGGGAGCTGTTTTTT.

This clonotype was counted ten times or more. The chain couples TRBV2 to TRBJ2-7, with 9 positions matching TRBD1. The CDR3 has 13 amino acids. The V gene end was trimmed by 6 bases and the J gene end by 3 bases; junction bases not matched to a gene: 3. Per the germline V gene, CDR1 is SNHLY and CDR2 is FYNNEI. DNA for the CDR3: TGTGCCAGCAGCCGACAGGGGGTCTACGAGCAGTACTTC. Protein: CASSRQGVYEQYF.

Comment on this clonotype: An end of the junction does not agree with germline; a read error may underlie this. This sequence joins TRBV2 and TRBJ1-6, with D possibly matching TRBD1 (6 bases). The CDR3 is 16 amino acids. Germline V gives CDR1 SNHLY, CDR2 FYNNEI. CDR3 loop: CASSQGSQGGGSPLHF. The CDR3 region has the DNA TGCGCCAGCAGCCAAGGATCGCAAGGAGGGGGTTCACCCCTCCACTTT.

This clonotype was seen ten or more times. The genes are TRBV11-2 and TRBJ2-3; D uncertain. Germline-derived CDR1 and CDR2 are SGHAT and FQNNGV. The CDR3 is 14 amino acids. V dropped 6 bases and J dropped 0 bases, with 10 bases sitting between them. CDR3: CASRRTSSTDTQYF. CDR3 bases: TGTGCCAGCAGGCGGACCTCTAGCACAGATACGCAGTATTTT. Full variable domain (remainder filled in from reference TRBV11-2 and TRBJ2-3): EAGVAQSPRYKIIEKRQSVAFWCNPISGHATLYWYQQILGQGPKLLIQFQNNGVVDDSQLPKDRFSAERLKGVDSTLKIQPAKLEDSAVYLCASRRTSSTDTQYFGPGTRLTVL.

The CDR3 coding sequence is TGCAGCGTTCCCCCGGGGGGAGGGGTTGGCAATGAGCAGTTCTTC. Protein sequence: CSVPPGGGVGNEQFF. The V call is TRBV29-1, the J call TRBJ2-1, with 7 bases that match TRBD2. There are 15 residues in the CDR3. V dropped 5 bases and J dropped 6; count of bases not matched to a gene: 13. Germline CDR1 reads SQVTM; CDR2 reads ANQGSEA.

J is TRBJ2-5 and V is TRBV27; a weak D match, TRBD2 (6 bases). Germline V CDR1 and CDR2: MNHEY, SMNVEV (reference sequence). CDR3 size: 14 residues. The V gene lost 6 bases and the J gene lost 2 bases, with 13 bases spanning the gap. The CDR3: CASSPPGLQETQYF. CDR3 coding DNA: TGTGCCAGCAGCCCCCCGGGACTTCAAGAGACCCAGTACTTC.

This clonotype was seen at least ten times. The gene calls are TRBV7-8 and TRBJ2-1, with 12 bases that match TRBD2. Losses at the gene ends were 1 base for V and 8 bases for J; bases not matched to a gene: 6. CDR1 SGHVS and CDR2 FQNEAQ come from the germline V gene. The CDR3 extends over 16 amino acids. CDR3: CASSLVLLAGGHEQFF. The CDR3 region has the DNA TGTGCCAGCAGCTTAGTTCTACTAGCGGGAGGCCATGAGCAGTTCTTC. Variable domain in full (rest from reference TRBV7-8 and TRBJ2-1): GAGVSQSPRYKVAKRGQDVALRCDPISGHVSLFWYQQALGQGPEFLTYFQNEAQLDKSGLPSDRFFAERPEGSVSTLKIQRTQQEDSAVYLCASSLVLLAGGHEQFFGPGTRLTVL.

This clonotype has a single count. CDR3 DNA sequence: TGTGCCAGCAGGAGACGGGGGGCCTCCGAGCAGTACTTC. Translating it yields CASRRRGASEQYF. The chain combines TRBV11-2 with TRBJ2-7; a weak D match, TRBD2 (7 bases). Germline lookup yields CDR1 SGHAT and CDR2 FQNNGV. The CDR3 contains 13 residues. The germline V and J ends were trimmed by 6 bases and 6 bases, with 15 bases remaining between them.

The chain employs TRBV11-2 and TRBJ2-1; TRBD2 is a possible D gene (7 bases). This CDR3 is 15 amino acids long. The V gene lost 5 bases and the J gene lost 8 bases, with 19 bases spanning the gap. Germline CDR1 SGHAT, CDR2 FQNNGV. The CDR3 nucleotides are TGTGCCAGCAGCCATCCGGGCGGGGGCCGCGATGAGCAGTTCTTC. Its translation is CASSHPGGGRDEQFF.